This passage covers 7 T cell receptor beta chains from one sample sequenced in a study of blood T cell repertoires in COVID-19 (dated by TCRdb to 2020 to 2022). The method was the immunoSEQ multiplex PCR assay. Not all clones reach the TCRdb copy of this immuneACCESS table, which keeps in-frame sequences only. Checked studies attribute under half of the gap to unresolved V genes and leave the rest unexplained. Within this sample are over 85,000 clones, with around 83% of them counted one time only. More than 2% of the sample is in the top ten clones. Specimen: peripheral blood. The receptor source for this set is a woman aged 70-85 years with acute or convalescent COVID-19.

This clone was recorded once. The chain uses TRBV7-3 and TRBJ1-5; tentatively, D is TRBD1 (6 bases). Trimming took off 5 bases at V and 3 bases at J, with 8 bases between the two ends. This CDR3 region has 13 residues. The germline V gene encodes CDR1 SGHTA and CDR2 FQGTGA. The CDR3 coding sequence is TGTGCCAGCAGCCGACAGGCCAATCAGCCCCAGCATTTT. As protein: CASSRQANQPQHF.

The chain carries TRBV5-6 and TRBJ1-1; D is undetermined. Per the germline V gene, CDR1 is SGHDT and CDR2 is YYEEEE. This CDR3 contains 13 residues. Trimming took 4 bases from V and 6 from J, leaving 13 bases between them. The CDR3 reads CASSVEFRAEAFF. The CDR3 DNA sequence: TGTGCCAGCAGCGTCGAGTTTCGCGCTGAAGCTTTCTTT. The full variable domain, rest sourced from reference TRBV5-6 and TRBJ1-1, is DAGVTQSPTHLIKTRGQQVTLRCSPKSGHDTVSWYQQALGQGPQFIFQYYEEEERQRGNFPDRFSGHQFPNYSSELNVNALLLGDSALYLCASSVEFRAEAFFGQGTRLTVV.

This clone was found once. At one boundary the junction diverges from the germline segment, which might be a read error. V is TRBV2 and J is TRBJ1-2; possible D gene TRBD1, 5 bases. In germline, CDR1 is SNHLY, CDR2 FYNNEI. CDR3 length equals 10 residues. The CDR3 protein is CAGQGDGHTF. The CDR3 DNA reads TGTGCCGGGCAGGGCGATGGCCACACCTTC.

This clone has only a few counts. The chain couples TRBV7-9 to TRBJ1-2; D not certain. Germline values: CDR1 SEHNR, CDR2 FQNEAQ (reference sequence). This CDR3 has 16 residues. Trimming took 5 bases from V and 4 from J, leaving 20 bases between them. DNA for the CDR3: TGTGCCAGCAGCGATAGCGGGCCATCAAATCTCTATGGCTACACCTTC. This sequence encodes CASSDSGPSNLYGYTF. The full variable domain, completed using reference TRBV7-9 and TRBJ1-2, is DTGVSQNPRHKITKRGQNVTFRCDPISEHNRLYWYRQTLGQGPEFLTYFQNEAQLEKSRLLSDRFSAERPKGSFSTLEIQRTEQGDSAMYLCASSDSGPSNLYGYTFGSGTRLTVV.

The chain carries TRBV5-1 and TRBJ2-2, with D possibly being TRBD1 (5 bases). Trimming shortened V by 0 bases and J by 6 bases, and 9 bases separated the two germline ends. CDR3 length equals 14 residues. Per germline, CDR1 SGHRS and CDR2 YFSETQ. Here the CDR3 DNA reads TGCGCCAGCAGCTTGGACTCAGGGCCCGGGGAGCTGTTTTTT. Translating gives CASSLDSGPGELFF. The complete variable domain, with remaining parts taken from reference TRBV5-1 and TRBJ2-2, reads KAGVTQTPRYLIKTRGQQVTLSCSPISGHRSVSWYQQTPGQGLQFLFEYFSETQRNKGNFPGRFSGRQFSNSRSEMNVSTLELGDSALYLCASSLDSGPGELFFGEGSRLTVL.

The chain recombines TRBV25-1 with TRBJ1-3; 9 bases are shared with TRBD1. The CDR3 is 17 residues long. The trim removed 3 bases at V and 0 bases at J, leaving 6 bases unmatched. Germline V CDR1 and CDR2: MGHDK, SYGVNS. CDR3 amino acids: CASSDWGTGSSGNTIYF. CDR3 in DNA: TGTGCCAGCAGTGATTGGGGGACAGGGAGCTCTGGAAACACCATATATTTT.

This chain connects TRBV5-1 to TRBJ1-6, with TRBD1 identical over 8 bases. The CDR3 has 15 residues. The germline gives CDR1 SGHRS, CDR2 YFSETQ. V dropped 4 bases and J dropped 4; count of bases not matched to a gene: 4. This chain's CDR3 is CASSRTGPYNSPLHF. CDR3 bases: TGCGCCAGCAGCCGGACAGGGCCGTATAATTCACCCCTCCACTTT.